This T cell receptor beta chain was identified in a study of blood T cell repertoires in COVID-19. Across the study: Whether acute or convalescent, the COVID-19 samples came from the United States, Italy and Spain. Nucleic acid was either cDNA or gDNA, and it came from T cells, B-cell-depleted T cells, or PBMCs.

Per the original data handling: Researchers report that nucleated cell counts were estimated from reference gene primer amplification. Sequenced by immunoSEQ multiplex PCR; TCRdb stores in-frame clones only, minus some. The DNA gave D and trimming, while V, J and clone size come from that table. The table shows some 200,000 clones, with roughly four fifths occurring only once. This CDR3 comprises 19 residues. Germline values: CDR1 KGHDR, CDR2 SFDVKD. J was trimmed by 4 bases and V by 2 bases; bases with no gene match: 16. Clinical history as reported by participants underpinned cohort assignment. The source material was PBMCs or T cells enriched from blood (not recorded which). The V call is TRBV24-1, the J call TRBJ2-5; 9 bases agree with TRBD1. This sequence was found in a middle-aged woman with acute COVID-19. The CDR3 DNA follows: TGTGCCACCAGTGATTCTACTCAACAGGGGGCCGGGAGGAGAGAGACCCAGTACTTC. Residues: CATSDSTQQGAGRRETQYF.